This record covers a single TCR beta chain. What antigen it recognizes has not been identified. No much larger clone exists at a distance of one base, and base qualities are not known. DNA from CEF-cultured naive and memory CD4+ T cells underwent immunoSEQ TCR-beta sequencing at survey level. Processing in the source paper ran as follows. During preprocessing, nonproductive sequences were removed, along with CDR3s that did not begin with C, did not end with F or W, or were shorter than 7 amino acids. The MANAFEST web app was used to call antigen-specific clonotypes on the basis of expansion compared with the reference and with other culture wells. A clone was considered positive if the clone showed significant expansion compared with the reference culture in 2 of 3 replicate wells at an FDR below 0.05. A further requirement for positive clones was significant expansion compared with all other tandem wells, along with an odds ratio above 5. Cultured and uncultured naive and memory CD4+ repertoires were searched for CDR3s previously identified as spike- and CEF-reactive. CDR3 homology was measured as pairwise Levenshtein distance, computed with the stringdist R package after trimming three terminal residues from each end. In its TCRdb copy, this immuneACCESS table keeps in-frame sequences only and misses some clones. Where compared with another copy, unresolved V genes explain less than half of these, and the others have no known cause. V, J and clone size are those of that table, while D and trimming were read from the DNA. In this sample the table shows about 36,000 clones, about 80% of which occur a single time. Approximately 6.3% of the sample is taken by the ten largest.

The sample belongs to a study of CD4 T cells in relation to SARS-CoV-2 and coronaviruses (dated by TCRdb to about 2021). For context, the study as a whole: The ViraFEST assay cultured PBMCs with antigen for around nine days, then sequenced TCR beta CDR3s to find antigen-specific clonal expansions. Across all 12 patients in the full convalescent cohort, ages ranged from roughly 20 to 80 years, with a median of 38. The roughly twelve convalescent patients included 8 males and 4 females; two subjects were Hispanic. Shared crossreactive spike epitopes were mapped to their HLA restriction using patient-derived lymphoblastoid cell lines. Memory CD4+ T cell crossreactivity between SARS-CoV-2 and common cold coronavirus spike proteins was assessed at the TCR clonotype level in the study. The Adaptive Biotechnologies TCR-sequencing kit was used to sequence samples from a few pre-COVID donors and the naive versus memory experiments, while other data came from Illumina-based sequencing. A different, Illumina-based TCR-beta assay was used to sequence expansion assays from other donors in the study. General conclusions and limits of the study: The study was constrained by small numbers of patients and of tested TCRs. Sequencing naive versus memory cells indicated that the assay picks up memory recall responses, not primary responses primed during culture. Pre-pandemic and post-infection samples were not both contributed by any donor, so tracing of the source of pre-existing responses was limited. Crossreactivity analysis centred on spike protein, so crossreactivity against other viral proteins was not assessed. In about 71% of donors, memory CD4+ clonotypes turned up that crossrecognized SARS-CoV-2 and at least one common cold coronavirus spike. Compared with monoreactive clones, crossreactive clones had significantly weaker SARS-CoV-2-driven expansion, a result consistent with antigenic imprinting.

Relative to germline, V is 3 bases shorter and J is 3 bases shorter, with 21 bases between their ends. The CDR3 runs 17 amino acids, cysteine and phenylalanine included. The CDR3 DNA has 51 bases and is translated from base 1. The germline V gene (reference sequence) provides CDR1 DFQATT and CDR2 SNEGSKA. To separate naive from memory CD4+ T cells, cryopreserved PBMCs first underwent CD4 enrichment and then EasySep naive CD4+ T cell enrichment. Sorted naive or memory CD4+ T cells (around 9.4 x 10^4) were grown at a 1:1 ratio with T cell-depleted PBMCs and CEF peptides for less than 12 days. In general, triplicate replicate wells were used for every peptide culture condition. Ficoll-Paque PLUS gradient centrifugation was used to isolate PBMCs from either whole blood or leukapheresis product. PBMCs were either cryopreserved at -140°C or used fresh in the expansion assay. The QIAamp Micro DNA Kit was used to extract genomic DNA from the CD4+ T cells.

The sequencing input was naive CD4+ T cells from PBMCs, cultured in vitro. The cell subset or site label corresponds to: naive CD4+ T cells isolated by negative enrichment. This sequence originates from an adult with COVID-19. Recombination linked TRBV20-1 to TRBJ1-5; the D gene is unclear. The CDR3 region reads CSASSKGWYTYNQPQHF. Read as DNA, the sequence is TGCAGTGCTAGTTCTAAGGGCTGGTACACCTACAATCAGCCCCAGCATTTT.